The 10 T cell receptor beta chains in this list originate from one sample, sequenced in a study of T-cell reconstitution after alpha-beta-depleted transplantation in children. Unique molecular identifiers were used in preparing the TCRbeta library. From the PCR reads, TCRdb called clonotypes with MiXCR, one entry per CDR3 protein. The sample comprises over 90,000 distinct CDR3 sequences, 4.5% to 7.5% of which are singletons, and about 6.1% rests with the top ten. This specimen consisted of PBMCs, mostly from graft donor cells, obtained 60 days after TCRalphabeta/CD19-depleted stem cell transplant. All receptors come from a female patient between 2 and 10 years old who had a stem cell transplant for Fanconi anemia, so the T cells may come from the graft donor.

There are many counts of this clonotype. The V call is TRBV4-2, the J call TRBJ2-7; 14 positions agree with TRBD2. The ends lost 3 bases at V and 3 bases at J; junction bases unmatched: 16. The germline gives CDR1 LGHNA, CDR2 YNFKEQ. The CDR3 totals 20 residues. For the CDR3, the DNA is TGTGCCAGCAGCCATTGGACTAGCGGGAGGATTGGACTCAAATTCTACGAGCAGTACTTC. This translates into CASSHWTSGRIGLKFYEQYF.

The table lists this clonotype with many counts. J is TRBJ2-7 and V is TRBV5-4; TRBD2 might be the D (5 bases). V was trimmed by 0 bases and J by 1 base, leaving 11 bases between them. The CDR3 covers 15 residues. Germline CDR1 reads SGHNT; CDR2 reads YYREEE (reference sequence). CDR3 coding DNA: TGTGCCAGCAGCTTGGGGCGGACGGGGTCCTACGAGCAGTACTTC. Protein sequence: CASSLGRTGSYEQYF.

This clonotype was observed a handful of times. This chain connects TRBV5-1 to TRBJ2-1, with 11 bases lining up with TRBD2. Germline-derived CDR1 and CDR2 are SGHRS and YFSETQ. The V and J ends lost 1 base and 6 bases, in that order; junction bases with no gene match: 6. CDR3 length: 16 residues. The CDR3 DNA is TGCGCCAGCAGCTTGATTACTAGCGGGAGCTCCAATGAGCAGTTCTTC. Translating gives CASSLITSGSSNEQFF.

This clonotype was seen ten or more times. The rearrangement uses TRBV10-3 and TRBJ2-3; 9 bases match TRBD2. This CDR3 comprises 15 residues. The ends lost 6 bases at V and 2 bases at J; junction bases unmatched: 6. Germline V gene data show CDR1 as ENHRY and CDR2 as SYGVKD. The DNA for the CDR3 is TGTGCCATCAGGAATAGCGGGAGTCACACAGATACGCAGTATTTT. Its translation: CAIRNSGSHTDTQYF.

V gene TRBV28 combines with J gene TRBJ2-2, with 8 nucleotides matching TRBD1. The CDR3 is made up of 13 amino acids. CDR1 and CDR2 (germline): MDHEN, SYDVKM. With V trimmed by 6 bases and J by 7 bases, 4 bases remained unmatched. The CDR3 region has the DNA TGTGCCAGCAGGACAGGGGACTTCGGGGAGCTGTTTTTT. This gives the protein CASRTGDFGELFF.

CDR3 bases: TGTGCCACCAGCAGAGACCAAGACAGCTCCTATAATTCACCCCTCCACTTT. It encodes CATSRDQDSSYNSPLHF. This rearrangement joins TRBV15 to TRBJ1-6; D perhaps matches TRBD1 (5 bases). Germline V gene lookup returns CDR1 LNHNV and CDR2 YYDKDF (reference sequence). The CDR3 runs 17 residues. V lost 0 bases to trimming and J lost 0 bases, with 9 bases between them.

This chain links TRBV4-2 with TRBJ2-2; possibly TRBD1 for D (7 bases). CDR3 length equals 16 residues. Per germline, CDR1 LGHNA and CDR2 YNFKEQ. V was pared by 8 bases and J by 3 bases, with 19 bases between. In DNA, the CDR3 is TGTGCCAGCGGCCCTGCGGGGCAGGGGGACACCGGGGAGCTGTTTTTT. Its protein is CASGPAGQGDTGELFF.

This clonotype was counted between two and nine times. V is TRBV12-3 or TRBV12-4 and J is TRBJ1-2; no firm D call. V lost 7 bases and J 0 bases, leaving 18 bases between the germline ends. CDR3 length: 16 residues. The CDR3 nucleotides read TGTGCCAGCACTTCCTTTACACTACCAACTAACTATGGCTACACCTTC. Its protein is CASTSFTLPTNYGYTF.

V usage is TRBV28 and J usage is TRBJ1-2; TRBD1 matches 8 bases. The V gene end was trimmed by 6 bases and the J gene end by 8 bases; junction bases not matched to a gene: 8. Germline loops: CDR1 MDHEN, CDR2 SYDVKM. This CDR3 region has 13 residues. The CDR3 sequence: CASSPQGALGYTF. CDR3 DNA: TGTGCCAGCAGCCCCCAGGGGGCGCTGGGCTACACCTTC.

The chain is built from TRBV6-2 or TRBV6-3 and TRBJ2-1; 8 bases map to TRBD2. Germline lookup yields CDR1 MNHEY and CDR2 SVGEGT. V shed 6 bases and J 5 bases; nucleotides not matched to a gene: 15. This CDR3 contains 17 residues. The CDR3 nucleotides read TGTGCCAGCAGGACCAGGCCGATCGGAGCGGGAGACAATGAGCAGTTCTTC. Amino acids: CASRTRPIGAGDNEQFF.